This TCR beta chain was sequenced for a study of cytomegalovirus exposure and HLA in healthy donors. Note on this clone: The antigen is not known. An end of the junction does not agree with germline; a read error may underlie this.

The PCR made use of 60 Vbeta and 13 Jbeta primers. The method was immunoSEQ multiplex PCR; TCRdb's version includes in-frame clones alone and lacks a portion of them. The sample records around 120,000 clones, about 66% being singletons. Study-level results: As was reported, the HLA-A and HLA-B alleles of most subjects were accurately predicted from TCR beta sequences. Immune exposure data for these donors was limited to CMV serostatus. Using a false discovery rate of 0.05, a later analysis showed that 16,951 TCR beta sequences were associated with HLA alleles. An analysis that came later showed most CMV-associated TCR beta chains appearing HLA-restricted.

The CDR3 covers 15 residues. Germline-derived CDR1 and CDR2 are SEHNR and FQNEAQ (reference sequence). This receptor was identified in a man younger than 40 in good health and CMV-seropositive. Sample: PBMCs. V usage is TRBV7-9 and J usage is TRBJ2-2; D is ambiguous. This chain's CDR3 is CSSSPPVPGTGELFF. As DNA, the CDR3 is TGTTCCAGCAGCCCACCGGTCCCGGGCACCGGGGAGCTGTTTTTT.